Each of the 20 T cell receptor beta chains below was sequenced from the same sample in a study of T-cell memory formation after mild COVID-19. TCRdb fed the 5' RACE reads into MiXCR, producing one record per CDR3 protein. The sample lists roughly 350,000 distinct CDR3 sequences, around 27% occurring once. Sequenced sample: PBMCs or a T cell subset sorted from them (not recorded which). The receptors shown here come from an adult woman who had mild COVID-19 (a few samples of this study predate the infection). Cell type and time point are not known.

The chain is built from TRBV7-9 and TRBJ2-7; D could derive from TRBD1 or TRBD2 (6 bases each). CDR3 length: 18 amino acids. Per germline, CDR1 SEHNR and CDR2 FQNEAQ (reference sequence). The germline V and J ends were trimmed by 4 bases and 3 bases, with 25 bases remaining between them. The CDR3 DNA follows: TGTGCCAGCAGCTCGGGGGCTTGGCGGGTCCCCACCAGCTACGAGCAGTACTTC. Protein product: CASSSGAWRVPTSYEQYF.

This clonotype was picked up a small number of times. The chain employs TRBV10-3 and TRBJ1-6; D call uncertain. The CDR3 loop spans 13 amino acids. Germline V CDR1 and CDR2: ENHRY, SYGVKD. Trimming took 8 bases from V and 6 from J, leaving 11 bases between them. The CDR3 reads CAIGGVSNSPLHF. CDR3 coding DNA: TGTGCCATCGGCGGGGTTAGTAATTCACCCCTCCACTTT.

This clonotype was detected only a few times. V gene TRBV27 combines with J gene TRBJ2-2, with 8 bases fitting TRBD1. The CDR3 extends over 15 amino acids. CDR1 is MNHEY, CDR2 SMNVEV, per germline (reference sequence). V trimming: 6 bases; J trimming: 4 bases; junction bases outside the gene matches: 7. CDR3 in amino acids: CASRMPGGITGELFF. The CDR3 nucleotides read TGTGCCAGCAGAATGCCAGGGGGCATCACCGGGGAGCTGTTTTTT.

The gene calls are TRBV7-9 and TRBJ1-1; no firm D call. This CDR3 is 14 amino acids long. V was pared by 2 bases and J by 4 bases, with 11 bases between. CDR1 is SEHNR and CDR2 is FQNEAQ in the germline V gene (reference sequence). Written as DNA, the CDR3 is TGTGCCAGCAGCTTAACAGATTGGGGCACTGAAGCTTTCTTT. Protein: CASSLTDWGTEAFF.

This clonotype was observed many times. V and J are TRBV7-3 and TRBJ2-3; possibly TRBD2 for D (5 bases). Germline V gene sequence: CDR1 SGHTA, CDR2 FQGTGA. This CDR3 has 13 amino acids. Deletions cut 3 bases from V and 4 bases from J, with 8 bases between. The CDR3 loop is CASSFGLADTQYF. The CDR3 DNA reads TGTGCCAGCAGCTTCGGACTGGCAGATACGCAGTATTTT.

The V call is TRBV15, the J call TRBJ2-3, with D maybe TRBD2 (6 bases). This CDR3 contains 15 residues. Germline-derived CDR1 and CDR2 are LNHNV and YYDKDF (reference sequence). Trimming took off 3 bases at V and 3 bases at J, with 13 bases between the two ends. This CDR3 is CATSRGPGGTDTQYF. The CDR3 DNA follows: TGTGCCACCAGCAGGGGACCCGGGGGAACAGATACGCAGTATTTT. Together with reference TRBV15 and TRBJ2-3, the CDR3 gives the full variable domain: DAMVIQNPRYQVTQFGKPVTLSCSQTLNHNVMYWYQQKSSQAPKLLFHYYDKDFNNEADTPDNFQSRRPNTSFCFLDIRSPGLGDTAMYLCATSRGPGGTDTQYFGPGTRLTVL.

V is TRBV5-1 and J is TRBJ2-5; D is undetermined. V was clipped by 4 bases and J by 1 base, with 17 bases between them. CDR3 length: 16 amino acids. Germline CDR1 SGHRS, CDR2 YFSETQ. CDR3 sequence: CASSPDPQGVQETQYF. The DNA of the CDR3 is TGCGCCAGCAGCCCTGACCCCCAAGGAGTCCAAGAGACCCAGTACTTC.

V usage is TRBV6-5 and J usage is TRBJ2-3; 7 bases are a match to TRBD2. Germline values: CDR1 MNHEY, CDR2 SVGAGI. CDR3 length equals 15 residues. The V and J ends lost 2 bases and 10 bases, in that order; junction bases with no gene match: 12. CDR3 nucleotide sequence: TGTGCCAGCAGTTACGCCTCTCGGGGGGACGGAGCGCAGTATTTT. Its translation is CASSYASRGDGAQYF.

In its sample, this clonotype was seen a few times. The rearrangement links TRBV20-1 to TRBJ1-1; D not resolved. CDR3 length: 15 amino acids. The germline V gene has CDR1 DFQATT and CDR2 SNEGSKA (reference sequence). V shed 1 base and J shed 5 bases, with 17 bases lying between them. CDR3 DNA sequence: TGCAGTGCTAGAGCAGGTGGGGTTGCTAGGACTGAAGCTTTCTTT. Translating gives CSARAGGVARTEAFF.

This chain uses TRBV18 with TRBJ1-2; D unclear. Trimming pared 3 bases from V and 0 bases from J, leaving 8 bases between. CDR3 length: 14 residues. In germline, CDR1 is KGHSH, CDR2 LQKENI. CDR3: CASSPQASNYGYTF. The CDR3 region has the DNA TGTGCCAGCTCACCGCAGGCTTCTAACTATGGCTACACCTTC.

This clonotype appeared a few times. The DNA for the CDR3 is TGTGCCAGCAGCGGAGGACAGGGAGGTAGGAACACTGAAGCTTTCTTT. Residues: CASSGGQGGRNTEAFF. The rearrangement links TRBV9 to TRBJ1-1; 8 bases match TRBD1. The CDR3 consists of 16 residues. V shed 3 bases and J 1 base; nucleotides not matched to a gene: 8. Per the germline V gene, CDR1 is SGDLS and CDR2 is YYNGEE.

This chain connects TRBV12-3 or TRBV12-4 to TRBJ2-4, with D possibly matching TRBD2 (7 bases). The V end was cut by 6 bases, the J end by 0 bases, with 12 bases between. CDR3 size: 15 residues. CDR3 region: CASSPRGAAKNIQYF. Written as DNA, the CDR3 is TGTGCCAGCAGCCCTCGGGGGGCAGCCAAAAACATTCAGTACTTC.

In this sample, this clonotype turned up a few times. This rearrangement joins TRBV7-9 to TRBJ2-3, with D perhaps TRBD2 (6 bases). In germline, CDR1 is SEHNR, CDR2 FQNEAQ (reference sequence). The CDR3 spans 15 residues. Trimming shortened V by 6 bases and J by 0 bases, and 13 bases separated the two germline ends. The CDR3 here is CASSSPGDSTDTQYF. The CDR3 nucleotides read TGTGCCAGCAGTTCACCGGGAGACAGCACAGATACGCAGTATTTT.

The chain is built from TRBV29-1 and TRBJ2-4, with a possible D match to TRBD2 (6 bases). The CDR3 length is 11 residues. CDR1 is SQVTM and CDR2 is ANQGSEA in the germline V gene. V lost 4 bases to trimming and J lost 13 bases, with 14 bases between them. For the CDR3, the DNA is TGCAGCGTTGCAGCGGGTGTAGCCCAGTACTTC. Its translation is CSVAAGVAQYF. The complete variable domain, with remaining parts taken from reference TRBV29-1 and TRBJ2-4, reads SAVISQKPSRDICQRGTSLTIQCQVDSQVTMMFWYRQQPGQSLTLIATANQGSEATYESGFVIDKFPISRPNLTFSTLTVSNMSPEDSSIYLCSVAAGVAQYFGAGTRLSVL.

The chain carries TRBV7-9 and TRBJ2-7, with 10 bases fitting TRBD1. Germline trimming cut 5 bases from V and 6 bases from J; bases unmatched to any gene: 4. From germline, CDR1 is SEHNR and CDR2 FQNEAQ (reference sequence). The CDR3 consists of 13 residues. CDR3 loop: CASSPRDRGEQYF. The CDR3 coding sequence is TGTGCCAGCAGCCCTAGGGACAGGGGCGAGCAGTACTTC. Based on the CDR3 plus reference TRBV7-9 and TRBJ2-7, the full variable domain is DTGVSQNPRHKITKRGQNVTFRCDPISEHNRLYWYRQTLGQGPEFLTYFQNEAQLEKSRLLSDRFSAERPKGSFSTLEIQRTEQGDSAMYLCASSPRDRGEQYFGPGTRLTVT.

This chain uses TRBV20-1 with TRBJ1-5, with a possible D match to TRBD1 (5 bases). Deletions cut 1 base from V and 6 bases from J, with 7 bases between. From germline, CDR1 is DFQATT and CDR2 SNEGSKA (reference sequence). The CDR3 sequence is 12 residues long. CDR3 nucleotide sequence: TGCAGTGCTAGAGCCCAGGGTCAGCCCCAGCATTTT. Translation: CSARAQGQPQHF.

This clonotype was picked up a small number of times. The chain recombines TRBV5-1 with TRBJ1-1; TRBD1 agrees at 9 bases. CDR1 is SGHRS, CDR2 YFSETQ, per germline. V was pared by 5 bases and J by 1 base, with 3 bases of the junction left unmatched. The CDR3 totals 14 residues. In DNA form, the CDR3 reads TGCGCCAGCAGTGAACAGGGGGCGAACACTGAAGCTTTCTTT. This encodes CASSEQGANTEAFF.

The gene calls are TRBV7-8 and TRBJ1-2, with 8 nucleotides matching TRBD1. The V gene's germline CDR1 is SGHVS and CDR2 FQNEAQ. The CDR3 consists of 16 residues. V was clipped by 5 bases and J by 7 bases; unmatched bases: 15. The CDR3 DNA reads TGTGCCAGCAGCATATCCTTCGATCGGGACAGGTCTGGCTACACCTTC. Protein: CASSISFDRDRSGYTF.

Relative to its sample, this clonotype is medium-sized (0.01 to 0.1%). This sequence joins TRBV4-3 and TRBJ1-1, with a weak D call TRBD1 (5 bases). CDR3 length: 13 residues. CDR1 is LGHNA and CDR2 is YSLEER in the germline V gene. Trimming removed 2 bases from V and 8 bases from J, with 12 bases in between. CDR3 DNA sequence: TGCGCCAGCAGCCAACCCGGGGGTGCCGAAGCTTTCTTT. Translating it yields CASSQPGGAEAFF.

V gene TRBV7-9 combines with J gene TRBJ1-1; no firm D call. Germline CDR1 SEHNR, CDR2 FQNEAQ (reference sequence). The length of the CDR3 is 12 residues. V lost 6 bases and J 8 bases, leaving 13 bases between the germline ends. This CDR3 is CASSPSGREAFF. DNA for the CDR3: TGTGCCAGCAGTCCCTCGGGCCGGGAAGCTTTCTTT. The full variable domain, with the rest looked up from reference TRBV7-9 and TRBJ1-1, is DTGVSQNPRHKITKRGQNVTFRCDPISEHNRLYWYRQTLGQGPEFLTYFQNEAQLEKSRLLSDRFSAERPKGSFSTLEIQRTEQGDSAMYLCASSPSGREAFFGQGTRLTVV.